The 21 T cell receptor beta chains listed next were all sequenced from one sample in a study of T cells in Graves' hyperthyroidism and ophthalmopathy. It was RNA transcripts that yielded the amplified TCR beta CDR3 regions. During a first-round RT-PCR of the TCR CDR3, the HTBI primer set was used. TCRdb processed the multiplex PCR reads anew with MiXCR; each CDR3 protein has one entry. The data contain 600,000 to 900,000 distinct CDR3 sequences, approximately 16% of them singletons. The sample taken for sequencing was blood. The receptors stem from a man younger than 35 with Graves' hyperthyroidism.

With respect to this clonotype: The germline gene is not matched at one end of the junction; a read error may be the cause. The chain uses TRBV29-1 and TRBJ2-3; 7 bases agree with TRBD1. This CDR3 spans 12 amino acids. Germline lookup yields CDR1 SQVTM and CDR2 ANQGSEA. The CDR3, as DNA: TGCAGCGTTGGGGACAGCACAGATTCGCAGTATTTT. It is translated as CSVGDSTDSQYF.

This clonotype was found a few times. This chain links TRBV15 with TRBJ2-1; TRBD2 matches at 16 bases. After removal of 2 bases from V and 3 bases from J, the junction contained 4 bases not matched to a gene. The length of the CDR3 is 18 residues. Per germline, CDR1 LNHNV and CDR2 YYDKDF (reference sequence). CDR3 region: CATSRQGLAGGLYNEQFF. The CDR3 DNA sequence: TGTGCCACCAGCAGACAGGGACTAGCGGGAGGGCTCTACAATGAGCAGTTCTTC.

Concerning this clonotype itself: One junction end disagrees with the germline gene, perhaps due to a read error. The CDR3 nucleotides are TGTGCCTGCAGCTTAGGTGATGGGTCCTACGAGCAGTACTTC. Translated: CACSLGDGSYEQYF. This chain connects TRBV7-9 to TRBJ2-7; D is unclear. Per the germline V gene, CDR1 is SEHNR and CDR2 is FQNEAQ (reference sequence). There are 14 residues in the CDR3.

The CDR3 loop is CASSLERANTGELFF. CDR3 nucleotide sequence: TGCGCCAGCAGCTTGGAGCGCGCGAACACCGGGGAGCTGTTTTTT. The gene calls are TRBV5-1 and TRBJ2-2; no definite D call. This CDR3 is built from 15 residues. The V gene lost 0 bases and the J gene lost 0 bases, with 6 bases spanning the gap. Germline V gives CDR1 SGHRS, CDR2 YFSETQ.

The gene calls are TRBV2 and TRBJ1-1, with 7 nucleotides matching TRBD1. The trim removed 8 bases at V and 3 bases at J, leaving 6 bases unmatched. CDR3 length: 13 amino acids. The germline V gene has CDR1 SNHLY and CDR2 FYNNEI. For the CDR3, the DNA is TGTGCCAGCCTTAGGACAGGTGACACTGAAGCTTTCTTT. It yields the protein CASLRTGDTEAFF.

This clonotype was seen repeatedly, ten times or more. The rearrangement joins TRBV12-3 or TRBV12-4 to TRBJ1-1; D remains unclear. CDR3 size: 14 residues. The germline V and J ends were trimmed by 3 bases and 4 bases, with 12 bases remaining between them. The CDR3, as DNA: TGTGCCAGCAGTTTTTTCGCCCGAGGCACTGAAGCTTTCTTT. Its translation is CASSFFARGTEAFF.

This clonotype was observed at least ten times. The V call is TRBV6-2 or TRBV6-3, the J call TRBJ2-1; 9 nucleotides match TRBD2. From germline, CDR1 is MNHEY and CDR2 SVGEGT. V dropped 2 bases and J dropped 5; count of bases not matched to a gene: 16. CDR3 length: 19 amino acids. CDR3 loop: CASSYQPSRSGRRDNEQFF. The DNA for the CDR3 is TGTGCCAGCAGTTACCAACCTTCACGTAGCGGGAGAAGGGACAATGAGCAGTTCTTC.

This clonotype showed up many times. The V gene is TRBV12-3 or TRBV12-4, the J gene TRBJ1-4, with unresolved D. V was trimmed by 1 base and J by 6 bases, leaving 9 bases between them. The CDR3 has 14 amino acids. CDR3 nucleotide sequence: TGTGCCAGCAGTTTAGGAGGGATCGATGAAAAACTGTTTTTT. Its protein is CASSLGGIDEKLFF.

This clonotype was detected many times. The CDR3 reads CASSWTSWNEQYF. The CDR3 nucleotides are TGTGCCAGCAGTTGGACTAGCTGGAACGAGCAGTACTTC. This chain joins TRBV2 and TRBJ2-7; 8 bases line up with TRBD2. The CDR3 totals 13 residues. J was trimmed by 5 bases and V by 5 bases; bases with no gene match: 5. CDR1 is SNHLY and CDR2 is FYNNEI in the germline V gene.

This clonotype was detected ten times or more. The chain is built from TRBV30 and TRBJ2-5; a weak D match, TRBD1 (6 bases). The germline V and J ends were trimmed by 2 bases and 5 bases, with 12 bases remaining between them. The CDR3 runs 13 residues. CDR1 is GTSNPN and CDR2 is SVGIG in the germline V gene (reference sequence). This chain's CDR3 is CAWSKGEWETQYF. The DNA for the CDR3 is TGTGCCTGGAGTAAGGGGGAGTGGGAGACCCAGTACTTC. Supplemented by reference TRBV30 and TRBJ2-5, the full variable domain reads SQTIHQWPATLVQPVGSPLSLECTVEGTSNPNLYWYRQAAGRGLQLLFYSVGIGQISSEVPQNLSASRPQDRQFILSSKKLLLSDSGFYLCAWSKGEWETQYFGPGTRLLVL.

This clonotype was observed many times. The rearrangement joins TRBV12-3 or TRBV12-4 to TRBJ1-2, with a possible D match to TRBD1 (5 bases). V lost 5 bases to trimming and J lost 5 bases, with 24 bases between them. CDR3 length: 17 amino acids. DNA for the CDR3: TGTGCCAGCAGTCAACCCCCGGGACGACAAGGGCGTTATGGCTACACCTTC. It yields the protein CASSQPPGRQGRYGYTF.

This clonotype showed up just a few times. J is TRBJ1-1 and V is TRBV10-2; possible D gene TRBD1, 5 bases. CDR3 length equals 18 residues. Germline lookup yields CDR1 WSHSY and CDR2 SAAADI. V shed 6 bases and J shed 1 base, with 24 bases lying between them. CDR3 in DNA: TGCGCCAGCAGGGCCCCCCCGACAGTCCAGGGATGGAACACTGAAGCTTTCTTT. Translated: CASRAPPTVQGWNTEAFF.

This clonotype was counted only a few times. The V call is TRBV6-2 or TRBV6-3, the J call TRBJ2-1; TRBD2 matches 9 bases. With V trimmed by 0 bases and J by 1 base, 19 bases remained unmatched. This CDR3 has 22 residues. Germline values: CDR1 MNHEY, CDR2 SVGEGT. The CDR3 here is CASSYSALSSGRRGPSYNEQFF. The DNA of the CDR3 is TGTGCCAGCAGTTACTCGGCACTTAGTAGCGGGAGAAGGGGGCCTTCCTACAATGAGCAGTTCTTC.

This clonotype has a count of ten or more. This rearrangement joins TRBV20-1 to TRBJ2-5, with TRBD2 matching 11 bases. Germline-derived CDR1 and CDR2 are DFQATT and SNEGSKA (reference sequence). CDR3 length: 16 amino acids. Trimming at V came to 4 bases and at J to 5 bases, leaving 12 bases not matched to a gene. The CDR3 reads CSATERGSGRGETQYF. CDR3 DNA sequence: TGCAGTGCTACCGAGCGTGGTAGCGGGAGGGGGGAGACCCAGTACTTC.

This clonotype occurred many times. The chain recombines TRBV11-2 with TRBJ2-1; tentatively, D is TRBD2 (5 bases). Deletions cut 5 bases from V and 5 bases from J, with 10 bases between. This CDR3 region has 13 residues. The germline gives CDR1 SGHAT, CDR2 FQNNGV. The CDR3 coding sequence is TGTGCCAGCAGCCGAGGACTCAACAATGAGCAGTTCTTC. It codes for CASSRGLNNEQFF. The full variable domain, with the rest looked up from reference TRBV11-2 and TRBJ2-1, is EAGVAQSPRYKIIEKRQSVAFWCNPISGHATLYWYQQILGQGPKLLIQFQNNGVVDDSQLPKDRFSAERLKGVDSTLKIQPAKLEDSAVYLCASSRGLNNEQFFGPGTRLTVL.

This clonotype was observed a single time. This sequence joins TRBV6-4 and TRBJ2-2; TRBD1 aligns across 8 bases. The J segment lost 1 base and the V segment lost 5 bases, leaving 6 bases of the junction unmatched. The CDR3 is made up of 16 amino acids. Germline V gene lookup returns CDR1 MRHNA and CDR2 SNTAGT. The chain's CDR3 is CASSPTGTGNTGELFF. In DNA form, the CDR3 reads TGTGCCAGCAGTCCAACCGGGACAGGGAACACCGGGGAGCTGTTTTTT.

The chain carries TRBV6-1 and TRBJ2-1; 10 bases fit TRBD1. Germline values: CDR1 MNHNS, CDR2 SASEGT. The CDR3 runs to 15 residues. Germline trimming cut 5 bases from V and 8 bases from J; bases unmatched to any gene: 9. The CDR3 region has the DNA TGTGCCAGCAGTCTGGGACAGGGGAGAATCCATGAGCAGTTCTTC. The encoded protein is CASSLGQGRIHEQFF.

The chain uses TRBV7-2 and TRBJ2-7; D gene uncertain. V lost 6 bases to trimming and J lost 2 bases, with 11 bases between them. CDR1 is SGHTA, CDR2 FQGNSA, per germline. There are 13 residues in the CDR3. The CDR3 region is CASREAVPYEQYF. CDR3 DNA sequence: TGTGCCAGCAGAGAGGCAGTTCCCTACGAGCAGTACTTC.

This clonotype was detected many times. The chain couples TRBV11-2 to TRBJ2-5; TRBD2 agrees at 9 bases. Germline trimming cut 8 bases from V and 3 bases from J; bases unmatched to any gene: 13. Germline assignment: CDR1 SGHAT and CDR2 FQNNGV. CDR3 length equals 16 residues. The CDR3 sequence: CASLRGLARTKETQYF. The DNA for the CDR3 is TGTGCCAGCTTAAGGGGACTAGCCAGAACTAAAGAGACCCAGTACTTC.

This clonotype was observed many times. V is TRBV7-2 and J is TRBJ2-7; 7 positions agree with TRBD1. Germline-derived CDR1 and CDR2 are SGHTA and FQGNSA. This CDR3 region has 13 residues. The junction had 5 bases not matched to a gene; V was cut back by 7 bases and J by 2 bases. This CDR3 reads CASTQTGPYEQYF. CDR3 sequence (DNA): TGTGCCAGCACCCAGACAGGGCCCTACGAGCAGTACTTC.

As concerns this clonotype: It is likely a read error, because the conserved phenylalanine at the end of the CDR3 is missing. CDR3 protein: CASSFPGGVEAFS. CDR3 nucleotide sequence: TGTGCCAGCAGCTTTCCCGGGGGTGTTGAAGCTTTCTCT. The chain uses TRBV7-9 and TRBJ1-1; weak D call: TRBD1 (5 bases). The CDR3 contains 13 residues. Germline CDR1 reads SEHNR; CDR2 reads FQNEAQ (reference sequence). V was shortened by 3 bases and J by 7 bases, with 12 bases between the two germline ends.